Below, 32 T cell receptor beta chains from the same sample are listed, as sequenced in a study of blood T cell repertoires in COVID-19. Clones were sequenced by immunoSEQ multiplex PCR, and TCRdb holds only the in-frame ones, with some missing. The sample includes tens of thousands of clones, approximately 86% of them seen just once. The sequencing input was peripheral blood. The receptors were gathered from a man aged 35-49 years with acute or convalescent COVID-19.

V gene TRBV5-4 combines with J gene TRBJ1-2; 8 positions agree with TRBD1. The CDR3 has 13 residues. With 5 bases clipped from V and 4 bases from J, the junction kept 4 bases outside the gene matches. Germline-derived CDR1 and CDR2 are SGHNT and YYREEE (reference sequence). The CDR3 here is CASSLDRAYGYTF. The DNA of the CDR3 is TGTGCCAGCAGTCTGGACAGGGCCTATGGCTACACCTTC.

CDR3 residues: CASSQDFASVGETQYF. Written as DNA, the CDR3 is TGTGCCAGCAGCCAAGATTTCGCTAGCGTCGGAGAGACCCAGTACTTC. This chain joins TRBV4-2 and TRBJ2-5; tentatively, D is TRBD2 (6 bases). The CDR3 is made up of 16 amino acids. Trimming left V 0 bases short and J 4 bases short, with 15 bases between. Germline assignment: CDR1 LGHNA and CDR2 YNFKEQ.

This chain links TRBV24-1 with TRBJ2-1; 9 bases are a match to TRBD2. The J segment lost 10 bases and the V segment lost 3 bases, leaving 12 bases of the junction unmatched. The CDR3 runs to 16 residues. In germline, CDR1 is KGHDR, CDR2 SFDVKD. CDR3 in DNA: TGTGCCACCAGTGATCCTGGGACTAGCCATCGGTTGGAGCAGTTCTTC. It translates to CATSDPGTSHRLEQFF.

The chain recombines TRBV27 with TRBJ1-5, with 9 bases matching TRBD1. The ends lost 6 bases at V and 0 bases at J; junction bases unmatched: 15. Germline CDR1 MNHEY, CDR2 SMNVEV (reference sequence). The CDR3 length is 19 residues. CDR3 coding DNA: TGTGCCAGCAGGGCATTGACAGGGGGGGGTCCATATAGCAATCAGCCCCAGCATTTT. Residues: CASRALTGGGPYSNQPQHF.

The chain links TRBV6-1 to TRBJ1-4; the D gene is possibly TRBD1 (5 bases). Trimming took 3 bases from V and 7 from J, leaving 15 bases between them. Looked up from germline, CDR1 is MNHNS and CDR2 is SASEGT. The CDR3 covers 15 residues. The CDR3 is CASSDRGGFREKLFF. In DNA, the CDR3 is TGTGCCAGCAGTGATAGGGGAGGGTTTCGTGAAAAACTGTTTTTT.

The chain joins TRBV10-2 to TRBJ1-1; D remains unclear. The V and J ends lost 5 bases and 4 bases respectively, with 11 bases between them. Germline CDR1 reads WSHSY; CDR2 reads SAAADI. This CDR3 comprises 13 residues. This CDR3 reads CASSSEGFTEAFF. CDR3 DNA sequence: TGCGCCAGCAGTTCCGAGGGATTCACTGAAGCTTTCTTT.

The CDR3 nucleotides are TGTGCCAGCAGTGCGGAGATCTATGGCTACACCTTC. It yields the protein CASSAEIYGYTF. This rearrangement joins TRBV2 to TRBJ1-2; D gene uncertain. The germline V gene has CDR1 SNHLY and CDR2 FYNNEI. The CDR3 length is 12 residues. The V and J ends lost 4 bases and 4 bases respectively, with 7 bases between them.

The J gene is TRBJ1-1, the V gene TRBV10-1; D gene ambiguous. The CDR3 is 13 amino acids. Germline V gene lookup returns CDR1 WNHNN and CDR2 SYGVQD (reference sequence). Trimming removed 8 bases at V and 0 bases at J, with 10 bases between. CDR3 residues: CASQFSLNTEAFF. CDR3 DNA: TGCGCCAGCCAATTTAGTTTGAACACTGAAGCTTTCTTT.

The genes are TRBV27 and TRBJ2-4, with D possibly matching TRBD1 (6 bases). The CDR3 has 12 amino acids. Between the trimmed V and J ends, which lost 7 bases and 7 bases, there was a span of 11 bases. Germline-derived CDR1 and CDR2 are MNHEY and SMNVEV (reference sequence). This CDR3 is CASTSRGNIQYF. CDR3 nucleotides: TGTGCCAGCACCAGTAGGGGGAACATTCAGTACTTC.

The V call is TRBV7-2, the J call TRBJ2-1; unclear D gene. The CDR3 consists of 12 residues. Per the germline V gene, CDR1 is SGHTA and CDR2 is FQGNSA. Trimming took 0 bases from V and 12 from J, leaving 9 bases between them. The CDR3: CASSLAAYVQFF. In nucleotides, the CDR3 is TGTGCCAGCAGCTTAGCGGCTTACGTGCAGTTCTTC.

The chain couples TRBV19 to TRBJ2-1; 7 positions match TRBD1. The CDR3 has 14 amino acids. Germline V gene sequence: CDR1 LNHDA, CDR2 SQIVND (reference sequence). V trimming: 7 bases; J trimming: 4 bases; junction bases outside the gene matches: 7. The CDR3 protein is CASTTTGSYNEQFF. CDR3 DNA: TGTGCCAGTACCACGACAGGGTCTTACAATGAGCAGTTCTTC.

The rearrangement links TRBV5-4 to TRBJ2-1, with a possible D match to TRBD1 (6 bases). V gave up 3 bases and J gave up 12 bases, with 16 bases separating them. Germline V gives CDR1 SGHNT, CDR2 YYREEE (reference sequence). This CDR3 has 13 amino acids. The CDR3 DNA sequence: TGTGCCAGCAGCTCAGAACAGGGAACTGGGCAGTTCTTC. It yields the protein CASSSEQGTGQFF.

The chain employs TRBV24-1 and TRBJ1-1; the D is unclear. The germline V gene has CDR1 KGHDR and CDR2 SFDVKD. This CDR3 region has 14 residues. Trimming pared 3 bases from V and 5 bases from J, leaving 12 bases between. CDR3 region: CATSDHVGGTEAFF. The CDR3 DNA sequence: TGTGCCACCAGTGATCACGTGGGAGGGACTGAAGCTTTCTTT.

This clone was observed once. The gene calls are TRBV9 and TRBJ2-5, with D possibly being TRBD2 (6 bases). The CDR3 runs to 13 residues. The V end lost 3 bases, the J end lost 9 bases, and 15 bases lay between the germline ends. From germline, CDR1 is SGDLS and CDR2 YYNGEE. In nucleotides, the CDR3 is TGTGCCAGCAGCGCCGGACTATCAAGGTCCCAGTACTTC. Translated: CASSAGLSRSQYF.

In DNA form, the CDR3 reads TGTGCCAGCAGCCAGGGACTCTCACCCCTCCACTTT. It specifies CASSQGLSPLHF. The chain joins TRBV3-1 (or the pseudogene TRBV3-2) to TRBJ1-6; D might be TRBD1 (5 bases). The germline gives CDR1 LGHDT, CDR2 YNNKEL (reference sequence). The V gene lost 3 bases and the J gene lost 10 bases, with 7 bases spanning the gap. CDR3 size: 12 residues.

The chain links TRBV24-1 to TRBJ2-7, with D tentatively TRBD1 (5 bases). Germline V gene data show CDR1 as KGHDR and CDR2 as SFDVKD. This CDR3 contains 13 residues. Trimming stripped 8 bases from V and 0 bases from J, with 10 bases between. The CDR3 sequence is CATTDSNSYEQYF. The CDR3, as DNA: TGTGCCACCACAGACAGCAACTCCTACGAGCAGTACTTC.

This chain links TRBV5-4 with TRBJ1-2; D is unclear. The CDR3 contains 11 residues. V shed 2 bases and J shed 7 bases, with 6 bases lying between them. The germline gives CDR1 SGHNT, CDR2 YYREEE (reference sequence). CDR3 loop: CASSFLFGYTF. As DNA, the CDR3 is TGTGCCAGCAGCTTTCTATTTGGCTACACCTTC.

In its sample, this clone was seen once. The gene calls are TRBV6-5 and TRBJ1-6, with 7 nucleotides matching TRBD1. V gave up 5 bases and J gave up 9 bases; unmatched junction bases: 7. From germline, CDR1 is MNHEY and CDR2 SVGAGI. The CDR3 is made up of 14 amino acids. CDR3 DNA sequence: TGTGCCAGCAGTACCCGACAGGGAGGTTCACCCCTCCACTTT. Protein product: CASSTRQGGSPLHF.

This chain connects TRBV9 to TRBJ2-2; 9 bases are a match to TRBD1. The CDR3 is 17 residues long. Per germline, CDR1 SGDLS and CDR2 YYNGEE. Trimming removed 4 bases from V and 2 bases from J; junction bases left unmatched: 9. DNA for the CDR3: TGTGCCAGCAGCCCTAGGGTAACAGGGGGCAACACCGGGGAGCTGTTTTTT. Amino acids: CASSPRVTGGNTGELFF.

This sequence joins TRBV9 and TRBJ1-4; TRBD1 is a possible D gene (6 bases). The CDR3 runs to 15 residues. CDR1 and CDR2 from the germline V gene are SGDLS and YYNGEE. Between the trimmed V and J ends, which lost 3 bases and 0 bases, there was a span of 9 bases. CDR3 nucleotide sequence: TGTGCCAGCAGCGGGCAGGGGACAACTAATGAAAAACTGTTTTTT. Protein product: CASSGQGTTNEKLFF.

The chain uses TRBV19 and TRBJ2-3; D remains unclear. V was shortened by 3 bases and J by 3 bases, with 13 bases between the two germline ends. This CDR3 region has 15 residues. The germline V gene encodes CDR1 LNHDA and CDR2 SQIVND (reference sequence). Here the CDR3 DNA reads TGTGCCAGTAGTATGGAGTTAGGTTGGACAGATACGCAGTATTTT. Amino acids: CASSMELGWTDTQYF. The full variable domain, with the rest looked up from reference TRBV19 and TRBJ2-3, is DGGITQSPKYLFRKEGQNVTLSCEQNLNHDAMYWYRQDPGQGLRLIYYSQIVNDFQKGDIAEGYSVSREKKESFPLTVTSAQKNPTAFYLCASSMELGWTDTQYFGPGTRLTVL.

The rearrangement uses TRBV7-8 and TRBJ2-2, with TRBD1 identical over 7 bases. This CDR3 region has 15 residues. The germline V gene has CDR1 SGHVS and CDR2 FQNEAQ. Germline trimming cut 5 bases from V and 6 bases from J; bases unmatched to any gene: 9. In DNA, the CDR3 is TGTGCCAGCAGCCCGGGACAGATTATGGCCGGGGAGCTGTTTTTT. Amino acid sequence: CASSPGQIMAGELFF.

The CDR3 protein is CASSIAANTGELFF. The CDR3 DNA sequence: TGTGCCAGCAGCATCGCAGCGAACACCGGGGAGCTGTTTTTT. The rearrangement joins TRBV9 to TRBJ2-2; no clear D gene. The length of the CDR3 is 14 residues. Trimming left V 4 bases short and J 0 bases short, with 7 bases between. Germline V CDR1 and CDR2: SGDLS, YYNGEE.

This clone was recorded only once. V is TRBV11-2 and J is TRBJ2-5; 8 bases map to TRBD1. Germline CDR1 and CDR2: SGHAT and FQNNGV. The length of the CDR3 is 14 residues. J was trimmed by 1 base and V by 5 bases; bases with no gene match: 3. The CDR3 reads CASSRQGAQETQYF. CDR3 DNA sequence: TGTGCCAGCAGCCGGCAGGGGGCCCAAGAGACCCAGTACTTC.

The chain is built from TRBV6-5 and TRBJ2-2, with no clear D. CDR1 and CDR2 from the germline V gene are MNHEY and SVGAGI. The CDR3 sequence is 15 residues long. The germline V and J ends were trimmed by 6 bases and 6 bases, with 17 bases remaining between them. The CDR3 loop is CASSPLSSRSGELFF. DNA for the CDR3: TGTGCCAGCAGCCCCCTTAGTAGCCGGTCCGGGGAGCTGTTTTTT.

V is TRBV24-1 and J is TRBJ1-2; D perhaps matches TRBD1 (5 bases). This CDR3 contains 15 residues. Germline V gene sequence: CDR1 KGHDR, CDR2 SFDVKD. The ends were cut back, 4 bases at V and 4 bases at J, with 15 bases in the middle. The CDR3 here is CATSEGTPQVYGYTF. CDR3 in DNA: TGTGCCACCAGTGAAGGGACTCCCCAGGTCTATGGCTACACCTTC.

The chain links TRBV12-3 or TRBV12-4 to TRBJ1-2; 9 nucleotides line up with TRBD1. The CDR3 is 12 residues long. V lost 6 bases, J lost 7 bases, and 3 bases stayed unmatched. The CDR3 bases are TGTGCCAGCAGACAGGGGGCGGTTGGCTACACCTTC. This codes for CASRQGAVGYTF.

V usage is TRBV4-1 and J usage is TRBJ1-1; D gene ambiguous. V lost 3 bases and J lost 5, with 13 bases in between. Per the germline V gene, CDR1 is MGHRA and CDR2 is YSYEKL. There are 14 residues in the CDR3. The CDR3 coding sequence is TGCGCCAGCAGCCACCCCCTCAAGAGGACTGAAGCTTTCTTT. Residues: CASSHPLKRTEAFF.

This clone was detected only a few times. CDR3 amino acids: CSATASGNTIYF. CDR3 sequence (DNA): TGCAGCGCAACAGCTTCTGGAAACACCATATATTTT. The chain is built from TRBV29-1 and TRBJ1-3; D unclear. Germline V gene sequence: CDR1 SQVTM, CDR2 ANQGSEA. CDR3 length equals 12 residues. V shed 7 bases and J shed 1 base, with 8 bases lying between them.

The genes are TRBV19 and TRBJ2-2; D is perhaps TRBD1 (5 bases). This CDR3 spans 15 amino acids. V was shortened by 7 bases and J by 1 base, with 13 bases between the two germline ends. Germline V gives CDR1 LNHDA, CDR2 SQIVND (reference sequence). CDR3 in amino acids: CASTPKGLNTGELFF. DNA for the CDR3: TGTGCCAGTACCCCTAAGGGGCTGAACACCGGGGAGCTGTTTTTT.

The gene calls are TRBV2 and TRBJ1-6; 9 bases are shared with TRBD1. V trimming: 6 bases; J trimming: 12 bases; junction bases outside the gene matches: 9. Germline V lookup: CDR1 SNHLY, CDR2 FYNNEI. The CDR3 loop spans 14 amino acids. CDR3 sequence reads: CASSLQGAGGPLHF. CDR3 coding DNA: TGTGCCAGCAGCTTACAGGGGGCCGGGGGACCCCTCCACTTT.

The chain joins TRBV24-1 to TRBJ2-5, with a weak D call TRBD1 (6 bases). In germline, CDR1 is KGHDR, CDR2 SFDVKD. Deletions cut 11 bases from V and 3 bases from J, with 15 bases between. The CDR3 is made up of 13 amino acids. CDR3 bases: TGTGCCATAAGCTCAGGGGTGGAAGAGACCCAGTACTTC. This gives the protein CAISSGVEETQYF.